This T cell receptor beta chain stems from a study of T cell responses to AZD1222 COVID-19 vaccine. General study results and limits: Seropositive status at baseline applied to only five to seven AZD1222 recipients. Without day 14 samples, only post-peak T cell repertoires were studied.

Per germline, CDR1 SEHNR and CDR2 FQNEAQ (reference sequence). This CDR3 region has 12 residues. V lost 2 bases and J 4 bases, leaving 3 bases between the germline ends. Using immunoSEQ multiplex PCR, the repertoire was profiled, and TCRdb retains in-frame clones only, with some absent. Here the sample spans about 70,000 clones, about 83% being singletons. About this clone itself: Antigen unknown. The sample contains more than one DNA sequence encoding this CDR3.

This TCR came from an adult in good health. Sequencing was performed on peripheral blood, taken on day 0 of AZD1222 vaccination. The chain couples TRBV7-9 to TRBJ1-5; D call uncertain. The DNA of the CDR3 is TGTGCCAGCAGCTTACTTAATCAGCCCCAGCATTTT. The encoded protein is CASSLLNQPQHF.